These 21 T cell receptor beta chains share one sample of origin, sequenced in a study of T cells in Graves' hyperthyroidism and ophthalmopathy. Using RNA transcripts as the source, TCR beta CDR3 regions were amplified. First-round RT-PCR of the TCR CDR3 relied on the HTBI primer set. TCRdb fed the multiplex PCR reads into MiXCR, producing one record per CDR3 protein. Of 300,000 to 400,000 distinct CDR3 sequences listed, approximately 13% are singletons. Material: blood. All receptors come from a woman aged 55-70 years with Graves' hyperthyroidism.

Comments on this clonotype: An end of the junction does not agree with germline; a read error may underlie this. The rearrangement joins TRBV11-2 to TRBJ1-1; tentative D call: TRBD1 (6 bases). The germline CDR1 and CDR2 sequences are SGHAT and FQNNGV. The CDR3 totals 14 residues. The CDR3 loop reads CASSHRGAGTEAFF. Written as DNA, the CDR3 is TGCGCCAGCAGCCACCGGGGGGCCGGGACTGAAGCTTTCTTT.

Many counts were recorded for this clonotype. The chain combines TRBV27 with TRBJ2-1; TRBD2 matches 10 bases. The CDR3 is 13 residues long. V lost 3 bases, J lost 11 bases, and 4 bases stayed unmatched. Per the germline V gene, CDR1 is MNHEY and CDR2 is SMNVEV (reference sequence). This CDR3 is CASSFASGSKQFF. DNA of the CDR3: TGTGCCAGCAGTTTTGCTAGCGGGAGTAAGCAGTTCTTC.

The table lists this clonotype with many counts. The V call is TRBV14, the J call TRBJ2-3; tentatively, D is TRBD2 (6 bases). With 3 bases removed from V and 3 bases from J, the gap between germline ends came to 7 bases. Per the germline V gene, CDR1 is SGHDN and CDR2 is FVKESK. The CDR3 runs to 13 residues. CDR3 protein: CASSQTRTDTQYF. CDR3 bases: TGTGCCAGCAGCCAGACTAGGACAGATACGCAGTATTTT.

This clonotype was counted a few times. V and J are TRBV12-3 or TRBV12-4 and TRBJ2-6; D is undetermined. This CDR3 spans 15 amino acids. Trimming took off 3 bases at V and 2 bases at J, with 8 bases between the two ends. DNA of the CDR3: TGTGCCAGCAGTTTGCTAGGGCCTGGGGCCAACGTCCTGACTTTC. This codes for CASSLLGPGANVLTF.

The sample holds many counts of this clonotype. V and J are TRBV28 and TRBJ2-5; D is uncertain. In germline, CDR1 is MDHEN, CDR2 SYDVKM. V was cut by 4 bases and J by 1 base, with 10 bases left in between. The CDR3 length is 14 residues. The CDR3 sequence: CASSSPDSQETQYF. Written as DNA, the CDR3 is TGTGCCAGCAGTTCCCCCGATTCCCAAGAGACCCAGTACTTC.

This clonotype has at least ten counts. This chain connects TRBV5-1 to TRBJ1-5, with D possibly TRBD1 on 5 matching bases. Trimming shortened V by 1 base and J by 4 bases, and 12 bases separated the two germline ends. CDR3 length: 15 residues. From germline, CDR1 is SGHRS and CDR2 YFSETQ. The CDR3 DNA is TGCGCCAGCAGCTTGCGGGGGGAGGCAAATCAGCCCCAGCATTTT. The encoded protein is CASSLRGEANQPQHF.

This clonotype was counted ten times or more. The chain employs TRBV11-2 and TRBJ2-1; TRBD1 might be the D (5 bases). Trimming left V 5 bases short and J 7 bases short, with 15 bases between. This CDR3 spans 14 amino acids. The germline gives CDR1 SGHAT, CDR2 FQNNGV. The CDR3: CASSMTATTNEQFF. DNA for the CDR3: TGTGCCAGCAGCATGACAGCTACTACAAATGAGCAGTTCTTC.

This clonotype was picked up many times. The chain employs TRBV13 and TRBJ2-1; D not resolved. The CDR3 length is 11 residues. Between the trimmed V and J ends, which lost 3 bases and 8 bases, there was a span of 5 bases. Germline V gene lookup returns CDR1 PRHDT and CDR2 FYEKMQ (reference sequence). The chain's CDR3 is CASSLEYEQFF. Here the CDR3 DNA reads TGTGCCAGCAGCTTGGAATATGAGCAGTTCTTC.

This clonotype was observed many times. The chain links TRBV7-2 to TRBJ2-7; perhaps TRBD2 as D (5 bases). Germline V gives CDR1 SGHTA, CDR2 FQGNSA. CDR3 length equals 14 residues. V was clipped by 3 bases and J by 6 bases, with 15 bases between them. DNA of the CDR3: TGTGCCAGCAGCTTCGCAGTAGGGAGTGGCGAGCAGTACTTC. Protein: CASSFAVGSGEQYF.

This clonotype was detected many times. The V and J genes are TRBV6-1 and TRBJ2-6; possibly TRBD2 for D (6 bases). This CDR3 has 16 amino acids. V lost 4 bases and J 4 bases, leaving 14 bases between the germline ends. Per the germline V gene, CDR1 is MNHNS and CDR2 is SASEGT. In DNA, the CDR3 is TGTGCCAGCAGTGGTACTCGGGGGACCGGGGCCAACGTCCTGACTTTC. Translation gives CASSGTRGTGANVLTF.

This clonotype has at least ten counts. The chain recombines TRBV20-1 with TRBJ1-4, with 7 bases lining up with TRBD1. Germline V lookup: CDR1 DFQATT, CDR2 SNEGSKA (reference sequence). The CDR3 spans 12 residues. Trimming took 7 bases from V and 7 from J; bases not matched to a gene: 6. This CDR3 is CSGGRGSEKLFF. The CDR3, as DNA: TGCAGTGGGGGCAGGGGGAGTGAAAAACTGTTTTTT.

About this clonotype: A much larger clonotype is one base distant, so this may be a read error. V gene TRBV3-1 combines with J gene TRBJ2-3; D gene ambiguous. V was pared by 0 bases and J by 1 base, with 14 bases between. The CDR3 is 17 residues long. Germline V CDR1 and CDR2: LGHDT, YNNKEL (reference sequence). The DNA of the CDR3 is TGTGCCAGCAGCCAAGAACAAGCAGGATCTGGCACAGATACGCAGTATTTT. Its translation: CASSQEQAGSGTDTQYF.

In its sample, this clonotype was seen many times. V is TRBV6-5 and J is TRBJ1-3; TRBD1 is a possible D gene (5 bases). This CDR3 is 19 amino acids long. The V end was cut by 4 bases, the J end by 0 bases, with 22 bases between. Germline values: CDR1 MNHEY, CDR2 SVGAGI. DNA for the CDR3: TGTGCCAGCAGTTCTACTGGTGCCCCGAGGACATTCTCTGGAAACACCATATATTTT. Translated, it gives CASSSTGAPRTFSGNTIYF.

This clonotype was observed many times. V and J are TRBV3-1 and TRBJ1-1; TRBD1 aligns across 9 bases. The germline gives CDR1 LGHDT, CDR2 YNNKEL (reference sequence). The junction had 4 bases not matched to a gene; V was cut back by 0 bases and J by 11 bases. The CDR3 is 13 amino acids. The CDR3 sequence is CASSQDWTGDAFF. In nucleotides, the CDR3 is TGTGCCAGCAGCCAAGATTGGACAGGGGATGCTTTCTTT.

To note about this clonotype: A much larger clone differs by one base, so this may be a read error. The chain combines TRBV7-9 with TRBJ2-1; D might be TRBD1 (7 bases). Germline loops: CDR1 SEHNR, CDR2 FQNEAQ (reference sequence). Trimming left V 1 base short and J 9 bases short, with 16 bases between. The CDR3 has 15 amino acids. The CDR3 coding sequence is TGTGCCAGCAGCTTAGGCGGGGCCAGGGGGACTGAGCAGTTCTTC. Translated, it gives CASSLGGARGTEQFF. The whole variable domain, remainder taken from reference TRBV7-9 and TRBJ2-1, is DTGVSQNPRHKITKRGQNVTFRCDPISEHNRLYWYRQTLGQGPEFLTYFQNEAQLEKSRLLSDRFSAERPKGSFSTLEIQRTEQGDSAMYLCASSLGGARGTEQFFGPGTRLTVL.

This clonotype was detected many times. The J gene is TRBJ1-1, the V gene TRBV7-3, with a possible D match to TRBD1 (5 bases). V lost 6 bases and J 1 base, leaving 9 bases between the germline ends. Germline assignment: CDR1 SGHTA and CDR2 FQGTGA. There are 13 residues in the CDR3. The CDR3 is CASSRQSNTEAFF. CDR3 bases: TGTGCCAGCAGTCGACAGTCGAACACTGAAGCTTTCTTT.

The chain recombines TRBV5-6 with TRBJ2-1; the D gene is possibly TRBD1 (5 bases). Germline assignment: CDR1 SGHDT and CDR2 YYEEEE. The CDR3 contains 17 residues. Between the trimmed V and J ends, which lost 3 bases and 5 bases, there was a span of 21 bases. The CDR3 sequence is CASSSTTGALKDNEQFF. In DNA form, the CDR3 reads TGTGCCAGCAGCTCAACGACTGGGGCGCTCAAGGACAATGAGCAGTTCTTC.

The rearrangement uses TRBV29-1 and TRBJ1-1; a weak D match, TRBD1 (5 bases). Germline V gene lookup returns CDR1 SQVTM and CDR2 ANQGSEA. V lost 7 bases to trimming and J lost 4 bases, with 16 bases between them. CDR3 length: 13 amino acids. CDR3 DNA sequence: TGCAGCGCCCGACCGTGGGGGAGCACTGAAGCTTTCTTT. It yields the protein CSARPWGSTEAFF.

CDR3 sequence: CASSEYWQGTQETQYF. In DNA form, the CDR3 reads TGTGCCAGCAGTGAATATTGGCAGGGAACCCAAGAGACCCAGTACTTC. V usage is TRBV25-1 and J usage is TRBJ2-5; weak D call: TRBD1 (5 bases). Germline V CDR1 and CDR2: MGHDK, SYGVNS. The CDR3 has 16 residues. The germline V and J ends were trimmed by 0 bases and 1 base, with 12 bases remaining between them.

This clonotype has more than one count but fewer than ten. A much larger clone sits a single nucleotide away, making a read error possible. The chain uses TRBV12-3 or TRBV12-4 and TRBJ1-2, with D unclear. The CDR3 has 13 residues. In DNA form, the CDR3 reads TGTGCCAGCAGTTTTTGGAGCTTCTATGGCTACGCCTTC. Protein: CASSFWSFYGYAF.

The V gene is TRBV10-2, the J gene TRBJ2-7, with 7 bases aligning to TRBD2. The CDR3 sequence is 14 residues long. Germline CDR1 WSHSY, CDR2 SAAADI. Trimming at V came to 6 bases and at J to 10 bases, leaving 15 bases not matched to a gene. The CDR3 region is CASRGDYSPARQYF. The CDR3 DNA follows: TGCGCCAGCAGGGGGGACTATTCCCCGGCGCGACAGTACTTC.